The clone carrying this T cell receptor (beta chain) was detected only once. The protocol was immunoSEQ multiplex PCR, while the TCRdb copy is restricted to in-frame clones and leaves out a portion. The sample has tens of thousands of clones; about 89% are singletons. V shed 1 base and J shed 4 bases, with 16 bases lying between them. The CDR3 loop spans 16 amino acids. Germline V lookup: CDR1 LNHDA, CDR2 SQIVND (reference sequence). The data derive from a study of OX40 agonist ivuxolimab in advanced cancers. Study at large: Patients were dosed with the agonistic anti-OX40 (CD134) antibody ivuxolimab.

The V gene is TRBV19, the J gene TRBJ1-2; TRBD1 is a possible D gene (6 bases). The clonotype comes from an adult with an advanced solid tumor such as melanoma, head and neck, liver or kidney cancer. Here the sequenced sample was CD4+ or CD8+ T cells sorted from blood, taken in a trial of the OX40 agonist ivuxolimab. CDR3 loop: CASSIGQGPASYGYTF. CDR3 bases: TGTGCCAGTAGTATAGGCCAGGGGCCGGCCTCCTATGGCTACACCTTC.